This TCR beta chain was documented in a study of OX40 agonist ivuxolimab in advanced cancers. Study-wide results and caveats: The study observed clonal expansion of CD4+ and CD8+ blood T cells by week 6 at 0.1 to 3.0 mg/kg.

Only in-frame clones appear in the TCRdb table, and some are missing; sequencing was by immunoSEQ multiplex PCR. The repertoire has 81,000 or so clones, more than 75% of them found once; the top ten carry 0.47%. The junction had 11 bases not matched to a gene; V was cut back by 6 bases and J by 1 base. CDR1 and CDR2 (germline): WSHSY, SAAADI. The CDR3 has 17 amino acids. On this clone: Its antigen is currently unknown.

The source was CD4+ or CD8+ T cells sorted from blood, collected in a trial of the OX40 agonist ivuxolimab. The receptor comes from an adult with an advanced solid tumor such as melanoma, head and neck, liver or kidney cancer. This chain links TRBV10-2 with TRBJ2-1, with TRBD2 matching over 8 bases. The CDR3 bases are TGCGCCAGCAGGGGACTAGTGGGGGGCCAATCCTACAATGAGCAGTTCTTC. The encoded protein is CASRGLVGGQSYNEQFF.